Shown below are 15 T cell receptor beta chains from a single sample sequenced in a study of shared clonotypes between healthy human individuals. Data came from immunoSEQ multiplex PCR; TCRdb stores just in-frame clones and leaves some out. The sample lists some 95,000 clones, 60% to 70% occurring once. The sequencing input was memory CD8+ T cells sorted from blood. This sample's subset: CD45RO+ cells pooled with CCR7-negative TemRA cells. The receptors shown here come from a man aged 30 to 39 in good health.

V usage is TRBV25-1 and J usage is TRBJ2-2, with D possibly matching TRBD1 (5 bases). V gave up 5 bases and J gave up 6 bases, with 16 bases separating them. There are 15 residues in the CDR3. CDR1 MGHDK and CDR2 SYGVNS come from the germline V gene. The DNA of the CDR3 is TGTGCCAGCAGTATTCAAGGGGCGGCCCCCGGGGAGCTGTTTTTT. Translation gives CASSIQGAAPGELFF.

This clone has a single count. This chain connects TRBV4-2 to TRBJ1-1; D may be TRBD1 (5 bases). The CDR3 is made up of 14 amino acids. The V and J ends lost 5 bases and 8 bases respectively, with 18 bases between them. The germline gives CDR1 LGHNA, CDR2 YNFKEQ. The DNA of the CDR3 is TGTGCCAGCAGCTTGGTGCGGTCTCGACAGGAAGCTTTCTTT. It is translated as CASSLVRSRQEAFF.

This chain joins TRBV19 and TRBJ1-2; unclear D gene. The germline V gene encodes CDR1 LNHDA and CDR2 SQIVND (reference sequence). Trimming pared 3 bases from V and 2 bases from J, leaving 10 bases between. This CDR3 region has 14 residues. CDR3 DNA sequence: TGTGCCAGTAGTATCGCGCGGCCGAACTATGGCTACACCTTC. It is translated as CASSIARPNYGYTF.

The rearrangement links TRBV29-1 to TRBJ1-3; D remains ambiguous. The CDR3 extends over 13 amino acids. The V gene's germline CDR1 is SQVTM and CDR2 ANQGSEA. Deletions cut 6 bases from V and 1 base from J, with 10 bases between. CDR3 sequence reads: CSVWGSSGNTIYF. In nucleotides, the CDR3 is TGCAGCGTCTGGGGATCTTCTGGAAACACCATATATTTT.

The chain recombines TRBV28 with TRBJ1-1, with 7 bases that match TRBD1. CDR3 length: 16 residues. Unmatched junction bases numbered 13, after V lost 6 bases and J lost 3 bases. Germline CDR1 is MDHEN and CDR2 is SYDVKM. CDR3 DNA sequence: TGTGCCAGCAGCCCCCAGGTTAGGGGGCGAGACACTGAAGCTTTCTTT. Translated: CASSPQVRGRDTEAFF.

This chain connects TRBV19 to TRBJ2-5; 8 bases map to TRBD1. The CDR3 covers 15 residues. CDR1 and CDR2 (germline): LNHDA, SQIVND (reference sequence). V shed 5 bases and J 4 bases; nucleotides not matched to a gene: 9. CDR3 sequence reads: CASSSGQGMGETQYF. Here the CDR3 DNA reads TGTGCCAGTAGTTCCGGACAGGGAATGGGAGAGACCCAGTACTTC.

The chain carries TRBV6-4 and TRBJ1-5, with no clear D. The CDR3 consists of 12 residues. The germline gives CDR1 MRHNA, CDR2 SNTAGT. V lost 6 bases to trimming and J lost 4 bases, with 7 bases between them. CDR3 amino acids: CASRTPNQPQHF. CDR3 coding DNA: TGTGCCAGCAGGACCCCGAATCAGCCCCAGCATTTT.

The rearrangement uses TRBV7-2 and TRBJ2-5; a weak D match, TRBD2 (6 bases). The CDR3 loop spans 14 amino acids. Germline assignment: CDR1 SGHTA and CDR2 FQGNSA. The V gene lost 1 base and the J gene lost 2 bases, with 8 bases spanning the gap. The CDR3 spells CASSLGGTQETQYF. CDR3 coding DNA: TGTGCCAGCAGCTTAGGCGGGACGCAAGAGACCCAGTACTTC.

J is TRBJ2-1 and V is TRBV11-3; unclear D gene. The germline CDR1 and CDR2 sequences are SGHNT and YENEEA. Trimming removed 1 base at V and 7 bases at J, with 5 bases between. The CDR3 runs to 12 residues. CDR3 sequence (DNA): TGTGCCAGCAGCTTAGCCCTTAATGAGCAGTTCTTC. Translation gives CASSLALNEQFF. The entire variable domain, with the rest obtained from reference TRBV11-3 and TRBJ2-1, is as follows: EAGVVQSPRYKIIEKKQPVAFWCNPISGHNTLYWYLQNLGQGPELLIRYENEEAVDDSQLPKDRFSAERLKGVDSTLKIQPAELGDSAVYLCASSLALNEQFFGPGTRLTVL.

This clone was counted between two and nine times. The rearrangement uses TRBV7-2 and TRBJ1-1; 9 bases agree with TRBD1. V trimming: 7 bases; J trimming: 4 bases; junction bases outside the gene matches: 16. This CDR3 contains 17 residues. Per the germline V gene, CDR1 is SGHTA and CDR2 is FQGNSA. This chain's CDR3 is CASTFHDWTGVGTEAFF. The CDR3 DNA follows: TGTGCCAGCACCTTTCACGATTGGACAGGGGTCGGCACTGAAGCTTTCTTT.

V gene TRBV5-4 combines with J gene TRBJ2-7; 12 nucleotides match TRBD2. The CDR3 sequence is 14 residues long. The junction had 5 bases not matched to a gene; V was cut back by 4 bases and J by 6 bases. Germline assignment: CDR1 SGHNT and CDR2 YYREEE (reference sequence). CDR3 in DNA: TGTGCCAGCAGCCAGACTAGCGGGAGTTTCGAGCAGTACTTC. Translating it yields CASSQTSGSFEQYF.

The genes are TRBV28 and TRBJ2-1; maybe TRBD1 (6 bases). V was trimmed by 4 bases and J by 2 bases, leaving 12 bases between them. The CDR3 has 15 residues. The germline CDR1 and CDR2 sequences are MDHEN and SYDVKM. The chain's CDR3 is CASSSRDTAYNEQFF. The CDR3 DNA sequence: TGTGCCAGCAGTTCACGGGACACCGCCTACAATGAGCAGTTCTTC.

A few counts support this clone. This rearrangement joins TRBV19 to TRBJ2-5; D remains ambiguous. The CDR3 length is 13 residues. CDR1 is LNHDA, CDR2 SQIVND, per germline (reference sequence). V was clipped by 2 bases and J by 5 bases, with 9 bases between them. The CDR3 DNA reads TGTGCCAGTAGTATAATCCTCGAGGAGACCCAGTACTTC. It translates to CASSIILEETQYF.

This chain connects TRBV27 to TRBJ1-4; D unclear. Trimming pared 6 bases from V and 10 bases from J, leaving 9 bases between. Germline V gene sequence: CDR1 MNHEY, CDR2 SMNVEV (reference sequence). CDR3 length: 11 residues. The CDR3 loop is CASRGMGKLFF. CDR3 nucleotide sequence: TGTGCCAGCAGAGGGATGGGAAAACTGTTTTTT.

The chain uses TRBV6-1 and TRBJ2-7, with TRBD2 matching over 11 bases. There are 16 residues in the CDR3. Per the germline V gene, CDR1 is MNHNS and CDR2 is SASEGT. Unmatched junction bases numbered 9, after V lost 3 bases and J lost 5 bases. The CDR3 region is CASSEASGRYAHEQYF. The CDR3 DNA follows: TGTGCCAGCAGTGAGGCTAGCGGGAGGTACGCGCACGAGCAGTACTTC.